This is a list of T cell receptor beta chains from one sample in a study of blood T cell repertoires in COVID-19. Profiled with immunoSEQ multiplex PCR; TCRdb holds only in-frame clones, not every one. The table records approximately 210,000 clones, around 90% of them present only once. Sequenced material: peripheral blood. The source is a man aged 30 to 45 with acute or convalescent COVID-19. The CDR3 runs from the conserved cysteine through the conserved F or W. The D gene is left open where the match is weak. Not every row has a clone size; where given, it reads once, few, many or a size class.

D: -; V: TRBV28; size: -; length: 11; J: TRBJ1-1; CDR3: CASSLLHMAFF; DNA: TGTGCCAGCAGTTTATTGCACATGGCTTTCTTT
D: -; V: TRBV27; size: -; length: 15; J: TRBJ1-6; CDR3: CASSRRGLGNSPLHF; DNA: TGTGCCAGCAGTCGGAGGGGCCTGGGGAATTCACCCCTCCACTTT
D: -; V: TRBV5-1; size: -; length: 15; J: TRBJ2-5; CDR3: CASSLRGHQQETQYF; DNA: TGCGCCAGCAGCTTGCGGGGACACCAACAAGAGACCCAGTACTTC
D: -; V: TRBV5-4; size: -; length: 13; J: TRBJ2-7; CDR3: CASSLDRTYEQYF; DNA: TGTGCCAGCAGCTTGGACAGGACCTACGAGCAGTACTTC
D: -; V: TRBV29-1; size: -; length: 13; J: TRBJ2-7; CDR3: CSVSKSFGYEQYF; DNA: TGCAGCGTTAGTAAGAGTTTCGGGTACGAGCAGTACTTC
D: -; V: TRBV28; size: -; length: 12; J: TRBJ2-7; CDR3: CASSPDRDEQYF; DNA: TGTGCCAGCAGTCCAGACAGAGACGAGCAGTACTTC
D: TRBD1; V: TRBV5-1; size: once; length: 14; J: TRBJ1-1; CDR3: CASSRGQRYTEAFF; DNA: TGCGCCAGCAGCAGGGGACAGCGTTACACTGAAGCTTTCTTT
D: TRBD2; V: TRBV7-3; size: -; length: 16; J: TRBJ2-1; CDR3: CASSPARLAGVDEQFF; DNA: TGTGCCAGCAGCCCCGCGCGACTAGCGGGAGTGGATGAGCAGTTCTTC
D: TRBD1; V: TRBV10-3; size: once; length: 15; J: TRBJ2-7; CDR3: CAISDLQGSGYEQYF; DNA: TGTGCCATCAGTGACCTACAGGGGTCGGGCTACGAGCAGTACTTC
D: -; V: TRBV11-2; size: -; length: 14; J: TRBJ2-7; CDR3: CASSLVQGGYEQYF; DNA: TGTGCCAGCAGCTTAGTACAGGGTGGGTACGAGCAGTACTTC
D: TRBD2; V: TRBV7-9; size: once; length: 15; J: TRBJ2-3; CDR3: CASSPRGDSTDTQYF; DNA: TGTGCCAGCAGCCCACGGGGGGATAGCACAGATACGCAGTATTTT
D: -; V: TRBV12-3/TRBV12-4; size: -; length: 13; J: TRBJ2-1; CDR3: CASSFEGDTEQFF; DNA: TGTGCCAGCAGTTTTGAGGGAGACACTGAGCAGTTCTTC
D: TRBD2; V: TRBV10-1; size: -; length: 14; J: TRBJ2-3; CDR3: CATSRREFGDTQYF; DNA: TGCGCCACCAGTCGGCGGGAGTTTGGAGATACGCAGTATTTT
D: -; V: TRBV28; size: -; length: 15; J: TRBJ1-2; CDR3: CASSLSRGWVNGYTF; DNA: TGTGCCAGCAGTTTATCCCGCGGATGGGTAAATGGCTACACCTTC
D: TRBD2; V: TRBV6-5; size: -; length: 16; J: TRBJ2-5; CDR3: CASIYSGGADGETQYF; DNA: TGTGCCAGCATTTATAGCGGGGGGGCCGACGGAGAGACCCAGTACTTC
D: TRBD1; V: TRBV5-1; size: -; length: 14; J: TRBJ2-7; CDR3: CASRGQVSSYEQYF; DNA: TGCGCCAGCAGGGGACAGGTCAGCTCCTACGAGCAGTACTTC
D: TRBD2; V: TRBV15; size: -; length: 13; J: TRBJ2-1; CDR3: CATSRVAGGAQFF; DNA: TGTGCCACCAGCAGAGTGGCGGGGGGGGCCCAGTTCTTC
D: -; V: TRBV27; size: -; length: 14; J: TRBJ1-5; CDR3: CASNYTGRNQPQHF; DNA: TGTGCCAGCAATTATACAGGGCGCAATCAGCCCCAGCATTTT
D: -; V: TRBV7-3; size: -; length: 11; J: TRBJ2-1; CDR3: CASSLGLGQFF; DNA: TGTGCCAGCAGCCTTGGACTCGGGCAGTTCTTC
D: -; V: TRBV9; size: -; length: 15; J: TRBJ2-1; CDR3: CASSVAAGSYNEQFF; DNA: TGTGCCAGCAGCGTAGCTGCGGGGTCCTACAATGAGCAGTTCTTC
D: TRBD1; V: TRBV19; size: -; length: 15; J: TRBJ1-5; CDR3: CASSTGVFGNQPQHF; DNA: TGTGCCAGTAGCACAGGGGTTTTCGGCAATCAGCCCCAGCATTTT
D: -; V: TRBV30; size: -; length: 14; J: TRBJ2-7; CDR3: CAWTPQVRTNEQYF; DNA: TGTGCCTGGACCCCCCAGGTTCGTACAAACGAGCAGTACTTC
D: TRBD1; V: TRBV7-6; size: once; length: 16; J: TRBJ2-2; CDR3: CASSLPGQGNSGELFF; DNA: TGTGCCAGCAGCTTACCGGGACAGGGAAATTCCGGGGAGCTGTTTTTT
D: -; V: TRBV15; size: -; length: 15; J: TRBJ1-3; CDR3: CATSRSASSGNTIYF; DNA: TGTGCCACCAGCAGGAGCGCTAGCTCTGGAAACACCATATATTTT
D: TRBD2; V: TRBV11-2; size: -; length: 11; J: TRBJ2-3; CDR3: CASSSAGDMYF; DNA: TGTGCCAGCAGCTCAGCGGGAGATATGTATTTT
D: -; V: TRBV24-1; size: -; length: 14; J: TRBJ2-7; CDR3: CATSHQGGTSEQYF; DNA: TGTGCCACCAGTCATCAGGGAGGTACAAGTGAGCAGTACTTC
D: -; V: TRBV27; size: -; length: 13; J: TRBJ1-1; CDR3: CASSFEVNTEAFF; DNA: TGTGCCAGCAGTTTTGAGGTTAACACTGAAGCTTTCTTT
D: -; V: TRBV6-5; size: -; length: 15; J: TRBJ1-3; CDR3: CASSYGSGLGNTIYF; DNA: TGTGCCAGCAGTTACGGGAGCGGCCTAGGAAACACCATATATTTT
D: -; V: TRBV10-1; size: -; length: 16; J: TRBJ2-1; CDR3: CASSEETGSSYNEQFF; DNA: TGCGCCAGCAGTGAGGAGACTGGGAGCTCCTACAATGAGCAGTTCTTC
D: TRBD1; V: TRBV7-3; size: -; length: 15; J: TRBJ2-7; CDR3: CASSLEGTGLYEQYF; DNA: TGTGCCAGCAGCTTAGAGGGGACAGGGTTGTACGAGCAGTACTTC
D: TRBD1; V: TRBV7-9; size: -; length: 14; J: TRBJ1-2; CDR3: CASTRDRGFDGYTF; DNA: TGTGCCAGCACCCGGGACAGGGGGTTTGATGGCTACACCTTC
D: TRBD2; V: TRBV19; size: -; length: 13; J: TRBJ2-1; CDR3: CASSGLIYNEQFF; DNA: TGTGCCAGCTCGGGACTAATTTACAATGAGCAGTTCTTC
D: TRBD1; V: TRBV6-5; size: -; length: 14; J: TRBJ2-7; CDR3: CAIPRGTVWYEQYF; DNA: TGTGCCATTCCGAGGGGGACAGTTTGGTACGAGCAGTACTTC
D: -; V: TRBV19; size: -; length: 14; J: TRBJ2-5; CDR3: CASSIDGSGGTQYF; DNA: TGTGCCAGTAGTATAGATGGTAGCGGAGGGACCCAGTACTTC
D: TRBD2; V: TRBV5-1; size: -; length: 15; J: TRBJ2-1; CDR3: CASSLVGGVYNEQFF; DNA: TGCGCCAGCAGCTTGGTCGGGGGGGTTTACAATGAGCAGTTCTTC
D: TRBD2; V: TRBV5-4; size: -; length: 14; J: TRBJ2-7; CDR3: CASSLESSGNKQYF; DNA: TGTGCCAGCAGCTTGGAGTCTAGCGGGAACAAGCAGTACTTC
D: -; V: TRBV2; size: -; length: 12; J: TRBJ1-2; CDR3: CASSEVNYGYTF; DNA: TGTGCCAGCAGCGAGGTTAACTATGGCTACACCTTC
D: TRBD1; V: TRBV11-2; size: -; length: 14; J: TRBJ1-5; CDR3: CASSQGQRDQPQHF; DNA: TGTGCCAGCAGCCAGGGACAGAGGGATCAGCCCCAGCATTTT
D: -; V: TRBV28; size: -; length: 12; J: TRBJ2-7; CDR3: CASSFSSYEQYF; DNA: TGTGCCAGCAGTTTCAGCTCCTACGAGCAGTACTTC
D: TRBD1; V: TRBV9; size: -; length: 14; J: TRBJ1-6; CDR3: CASSTGTGSSPLHF; DNA: TGTGCCAGCAGCACCGGGACAGGGTCCTCACCCCTCCACTTT
D: -; V: TRBV30; size: -; length: 11; J: TRBJ2-2; CDR3: CAASVTGELFF; DNA: TGTGCCGCTTCGGTTACCGGGGAGCTGTTTTTT
D: TRBD2; V: TRBV6-1; size: -; length: 16; J: TRBJ2-2; CDR3: CASSERPSGATGELFF; DNA: TGTGCCAGCAGTGAAAGGCCTAGCGGGGCTACCGGGGAGCTGTTTTTT
D: -; V: TRBV6-5; size: -; length: 12; J: TRBJ1-2; CDR3: CASTSGSYGYTF; DNA: TGTGCCAGCACATCGGGATCCTATGGCTACACCTTC
D: TRBD1; V: TRBV6-5; size: -; length: 13; J: TRBJ1-5; CDR3: CASSSTGGQPQHF; DNA: TGTGCCAGCAGTTCGACAGGGGGACAGCCCCAGCATTTT
D: -; V: TRBV3-1/TRBV3-2; size: once; length: 15; J: TRBJ2-7; CDR3: CASSQGYRRGHEQYF; DNA: TGTGCCAGCAGCCAAGGGTACCGCAGGGGCCACGAGCAGTACTTC